Listed below are T cell receptor beta chains from one sample, sequenced in a study of read filtering for tumor transcriptome and immune sequencing. TCRdb recomputed calls from the reads with MiXCR, one row per CDR3 protein. The sample yields 30,000 to 40,000 distinct CDR3 sequences, 12% seen once. The source material was a population of CD138-negative cells sorted from bone marrow. The receptor set was obtained from a donor aged 40 or older with multiple myeloma. Each CDR3 is given with its conserved first and last residue. The order of the fields is J gene, V gene, D gene, clone size, CDR3 protein, CDR3 DNA. D genes are given only for firm matches. Rows give clone size only sometimes, using once, few, many, or a class for an expanded clone.

>TRBJ2-5|TRBV4-1|TRBD1|many
CASSHGDRTGGLETQYF
TGCGCCAGCAGCCACGGAGATAGGACAGGGGGCTTAGAGACCCAGTACTTC
>TRBJ2-7|TRBV5-5|TRBD1|many
CASSGGTGGISGGPYEQYF
TGTGCCAGCAGCGGCGGGACAGGGGGAATTAGCGGGGGACCCTACGAGCAGTACTTC
>TRBJ2-5|TRBV2|.|many
CASSGWRGETQYF
TGTGCCAGCAGTGGTTGGAGGGGGGAGACCCAGTACTTC
>TRBJ2-5|TRBV20-1|TRBD2|few
CSAPFGGGGESQYF
TGCAGTGCCCCGTTCGGCGGGGGGGGAGAGTCCCAGTACTTC
>TRBJ2-5|TRBV9|TRBD2|many
CASSVGSGGGASETQYF
TGTGCCAGCAGCGTAGGTTCTGGCGGGGGGGCCTCCGAGACCCAGTACTTC
>TRBJ2-7|TRBV7-2|.|many
CASSPSTEPAYEQYF
TGTGCCAGCAGCCCCTCGACGGAGCCGGCCTACGAGCAGTACTTC
>TRBJ1-5|TRBV5-5|.|many
CASTRGAGNQPQHF
TGTGCCAGCACCAGAGGTGCGGGCAATCAGCCCCAGCATTTT
>TRBJ2-1|TRBV28|.|many
CASSFQGASSSEQFF
TGTGCCAGCAGTTTTCAAGGTGCTTCATCATCTGAGCAGTTCTTC
>TRBJ2-1|TRBV3-1|TRBD2|many
CASSPLSGGAPEQFF
TGTGCCAGCAGCCCCCTAAGCGGGGGGGCCCCTGAGCAGTTCTTC
>TRBJ1-5|TRBV5-1|.|many
CASSVSPGGNQPQHF
TGCGCCAGCAGCGTGTCCCCGGGAGGCAATCAGCCCCAGCATTTT
>TRBJ1-1|TRBV15|.|many
CATSRDGGPTEAFF
TGTGCCACCAGCAGAGATGGGGGTCCCACTGAAGCTTTCTTT
>TRBJ2-1|TRBV12-3/TRBV12-4|TRBD2|many
CASSPLAGGLGEQFF
TGTGCCAGCAGTCCACTAGCGGGGGGGCTCGGTGAGCAGTTCTTC
>TRBJ2-1|TRBV27|.|many
CASSPGVVNEQFF
TGTGCCAGCAGCCCCGGGGTCGTCAATGAGCAGTTCTTC
>TRBJ2-6|TRBV7-2|.|few
CASSLVAGSGANVLTF
TGTGCCAGCAGCTTAGTGGCGGGATCTGGGGCCAACGTCCTGACTTTC
>TRBJ2-4|TRBV7-2|TRBD2|many
CASSLGGTSGAYLQDIQYF
TGTGCCAGCAGCCTAGGCGGCACTAGCGGGGCCTACCTACAAGACATTCAGTACTTC
>TRBJ2-5|TRBV24-1|.|many
CATSDPTDGQIETQYF
TGTGCCACCAGTGACCCAACCGACGGACAGATCGAGACCCAGTACTTC
>TRBJ2-3|TRBV6-5|TRBD2|many
CASSYGRASGGAWDTQYF
TGTGCCAGCAGTTACGGTAGAGCTAGCGGGGGGGCCTGGGATACGCAGTATTTT
>TRBJ2-7|TRBV20-1|.|many
CSAPTRGGYEQYF
TGCAGTGCCCCGACAAGGGGGGGCTACGAGCAGTACTTC
>TRBJ2-6|TRBV5-1|.|many
CASSPGVSSGANVLTF
TGCGCCAGCAGCCCGGGGGTCAGCTCTGGGGCCAACGTCCTGACTTTC
>TRBJ2-3|TRBV7-2|TRBD2|many
CASSSQLAGGPTDTQYF
TGTGCCAGCAGCTCCCAACTAGCGGGGGGGCCAACAGATACGCAGTATTTT
>TRBJ2-2|TRBV20-1|.|many
CSASTTGRDNTGELFF
TGCAGTGCTAGCACTACGGGTCGAGATAACACCGGGGAGCTGTTTTTT
>TRBJ1-1|TRBV6-1|TRBD1|many
CASSLGTGLNTEAFF
TGTGCCAGCTCCCTTGGGACAGGGCTGAACACTGAAGCTTTCTTT
>TRBJ2-2|TRBV6-1|TRBD2|many
CASSPGGLGNTGELFF
TGTGCCAGCAGTCCCGGGGGGTTAGGGAACACCGGGGAGCTGTTTTTT
>TRBJ2-7|TRBV5-1|TRBD2|many
CASSLATGGPYEQYF
TGCGCCAGCAGCTTGGCAACGGGGGGGCCGTACGAGCAGTACTTC
>TRBJ2-2|TRBV20-1|.|many
CSAIDLEGGPDTGELFF
TGCAGTGCAATCGATCTCGAGGGGGGGCCTGACACCGGGGAGCTGTTTTTT
>TRBJ1-5|TRBV20-1|.|many
CSARAPGRGINNQPQHF
TGCAGTGCTAGAGCTCCCGGGCGGGGTATCAACAATCAGCCCCAGCATTTT
>TRBJ1-5|TRBV18|TRBD1|few
CASSPGTGGPQPQHF
TGTGCCAGCTCCCCCGGGACAGGGGGCCCTCAGCCCCAGCATTTT
>TRBJ1-1|TRBV9|.|many
CASSVGWKDERAFF
TGTGCCAGCAGCGTAGGCTGGAAGGACGAACGCGCTTTCTTT
>TRBJ1-4|TRBV7-9|.|many
CASSEGRSEKLFF
TGTGCCAGCTCGGAGGGGCGAAGTGAAAAACTGTTTTTT
>TRBJ1-1|TRBV12-3/TRBV12-4|TRBD1|many
CASRRGQGTEAFF
TGTGCCAGCAGAAGGGGGCAAGGCACTGAAGCTTTCTTT
>TRBJ2-1|TRBV7-8|.|.
CASSLLGQEDYNELFF
TGTGCCAGCAGCTTACTGGGGCAGGAAGATTACAATGAGCTGTTCTTC
>TRBJ2-2|TRBV5-1|.|many
CASSTNTGELFF
TGCGCCAGCAGCACAAACACCGGGGAGCTGTTTTTT
>TRBJ2-3|TRBV2|TRBD2|many
CASRPRTSGGQYF
TGTGCCAGCAGACCTCGGACTAGCGGGGGGCAGTATTTT
>TRBJ1-2|TRBV12-3/TRBV12-4|.|few
CASSRQEQGYTF
TGTGCCAGCAGTCGACAGGAGCAAGGCTACACCTTC
>TRBJ2-3|TRBV5-1|TRBD1|many
CASSLTPGQLKGSTDTQYF
TGCGCCAGCAGCCTAACCCCGGGACAGCTAAAGGGTAGCACAGATACGCAGTATTTT
>TRBJ1-5|TRBV28|TRBD1|many
CASSPGTESNQPQHF
TGTGCCAGCAGCCCTGGGACAGAAAGCAATCAGCCCCAGCATTTT
>TRBJ1-1|TRBV20-1|TRBD1|many
CSVRGTALTEAFF
TGCAGTGTTCGCGGGACAGCACTCACTGAAGCTTTCTTT
>TRBJ2-3|TRBV10-3|TRBD2|many
CAISPTSGVTDTQYF
TGTGCCATCAGCCCCACTAGCGGGGTTACAGATACGCAGTATTTT
>TRBJ1-1|TRBV5-1|.|many
CASSSQGSTEAFF
TGTGCCAGCAGCTCGCAGGGTAGTACTGAAGCTTTCTTT
>TRBJ2-7|TRBV10-3|.|many
CAIRSTGTSSYEQYF
TGTGCCATCAGATCAACCGGGACATCCTCCTACGAGCAGTACTTC
>TRBJ2-7|TRBV15|TRBD1|many
CATSSGQGAEQYF
TGTGCCACCAGCAGTGGACAGGGGGCGGAGCAGTACTTC
>TRBJ1-2|TRBV7-2|TRBD1|many
CASSLDSGQGRNGYTF
TGTGCCAGCAGCTTAGATTCGGGACAGGGGAGGAATGGCTACACCTTC
>TRBJ2-7|TRBV7-2|.|many
CASSLAQNNYEQYF
TGTGCCAGCAGCTTAGCCCAAAACAATTACGAGCAGTACTTC
>TRBJ1-1|TRBV30|.|many
CAWSPSGNTEAFF
TGTGCCTGGAGTCCATCGGGGAACACTGAAGCTTTCTTT
>TRBJ2-7|TRBV20-1|TRBD2|many
CSALPALGLALYEQYF
TGCAGTGCCCTACCGGCTCTGGGACTAGCTCTCTACGAGCAGTACTTC
>TRBJ2-3|TRBV2|TRBD2|many
CASSATGALAGRTSTDTQYF
TGTGCCAGCAGTGCAACAGGGGCACTAGCGGGGCGCACTAGCACAGATACGCAGTATTTT
>TRBJ2-1|TRBV19|.|many
CASSISPSREWGHNEQFF
TGTGCCAGTAGTATATCCCCCTCACGCGAGTGGGGACACAATGAGCAGTTCTTC
>TRBJ2-2|TRBV10-2|TRBD1|many
CASRRGQGLTGELFF
TGCGCCAGCAGGCGGGGACAGGGCCTCACCGGGGAGCTGTTTTTT
>TRBJ1-6|TRBV9|.|many
CASSGALNSPLHF
TGTGCCAGCAGCGGGGCCCTAAATTCACCCCTCCACTTT
>TRBJ1-1|TRBV5-4|TRBD1|.
CASSPPGTGSTEAFF
TGTGCCAGCAGCCCACCCGGGACAGGGTCCACTGAAGCTTTCTTT
>TRBJ1-1|TRBV7-8|.|.
CASSWGGGTETFF
.
>TRBJ2-1|TRBV28|.|many
CASSPLLESSYNEQFF
TGTGCCAGCAGTCCCCTTCTGGAGAGCTCCTACAATGAGCAGTTCTTC
>TRBJ2-3|TRBV5-1|.|many
CASSLVAGTDTQYF
TGCGCCAGCAGCTTGGTCGCGGGCACAGATACGCAGTATTTT
>TRBJ2-3|TRBV29-1|TRBD1|.
CSVVLDRVKDTQYF
TGCAGCGTCGTCTTGGACAGGGTAAAAGATACGCAGTATTTT